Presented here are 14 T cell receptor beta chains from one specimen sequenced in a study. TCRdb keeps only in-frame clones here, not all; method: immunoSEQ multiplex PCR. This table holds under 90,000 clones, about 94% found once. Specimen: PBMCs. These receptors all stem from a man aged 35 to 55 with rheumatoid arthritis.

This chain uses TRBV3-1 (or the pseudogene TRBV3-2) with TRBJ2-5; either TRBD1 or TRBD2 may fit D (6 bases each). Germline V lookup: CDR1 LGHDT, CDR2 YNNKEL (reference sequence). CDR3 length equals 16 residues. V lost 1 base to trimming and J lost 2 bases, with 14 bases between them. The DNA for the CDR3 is TGTGCCAGCAGCCAAGGGGCGGGACAAGGGCAAGAGACCCAGTACTTC. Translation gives CASSQGAGQGQETQYF.

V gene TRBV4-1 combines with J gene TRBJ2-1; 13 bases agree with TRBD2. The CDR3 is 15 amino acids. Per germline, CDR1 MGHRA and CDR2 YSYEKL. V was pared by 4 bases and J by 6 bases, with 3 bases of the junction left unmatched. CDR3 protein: CASSPGLAGVNEQFF. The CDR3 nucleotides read TGCGCCAGCAGCCCCGGACTAGCGGGAGTCAATGAGCAGTTCTTC.

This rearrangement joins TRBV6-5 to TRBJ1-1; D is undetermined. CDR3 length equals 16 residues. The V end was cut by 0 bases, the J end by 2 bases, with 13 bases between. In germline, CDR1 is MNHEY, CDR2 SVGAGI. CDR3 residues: CASSYSSRLPNTEAFF. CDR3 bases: TGTGCCAGCAGTTACTCGAGTAGGCTTCCTAACACTGAAGCTTTCTTT.

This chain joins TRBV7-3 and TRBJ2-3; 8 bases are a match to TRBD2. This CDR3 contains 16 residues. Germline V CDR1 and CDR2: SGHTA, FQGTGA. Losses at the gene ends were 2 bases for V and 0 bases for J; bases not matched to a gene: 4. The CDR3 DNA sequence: TGTGCCAGCAGCTTAGGGGTAGCGGGAAGCACAGATACGCAGTATTTT. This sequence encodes CASSLGVAGSTDTQYF.

The CDR3 spells CASRDSLAKNIQYF. The CDR3 DNA reads TGTGCCAGCAGGGACAGTCTAGCCAAAAACATTCAGTACTTC. V and J are TRBV6-5 and TRBJ2-4, with D possibly being TRBD1 (6 bases). The germline gives CDR1 MNHEY, CDR2 SVGAGI. V dropped 6 bases and J dropped 0 bases, with 9 bases sitting between them. The CDR3 contains 14 residues.

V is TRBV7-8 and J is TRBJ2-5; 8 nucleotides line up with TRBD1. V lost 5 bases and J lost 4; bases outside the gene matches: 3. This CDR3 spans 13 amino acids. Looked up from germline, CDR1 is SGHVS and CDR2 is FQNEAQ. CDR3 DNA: TGTGCCAGCAGCGCGGACAGGGTAGAGACCCAGTACTTC. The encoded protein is CASSADRVETQYF.

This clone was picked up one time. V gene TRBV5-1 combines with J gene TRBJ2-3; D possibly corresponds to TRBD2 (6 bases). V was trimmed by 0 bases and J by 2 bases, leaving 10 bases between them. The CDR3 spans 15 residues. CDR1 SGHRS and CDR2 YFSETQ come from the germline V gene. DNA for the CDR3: TGCGCCAGCAGCTTGGTTGCGGGGACCACAGATACGCAGTATTTT. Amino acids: CASSLVAGTTDTQYF.

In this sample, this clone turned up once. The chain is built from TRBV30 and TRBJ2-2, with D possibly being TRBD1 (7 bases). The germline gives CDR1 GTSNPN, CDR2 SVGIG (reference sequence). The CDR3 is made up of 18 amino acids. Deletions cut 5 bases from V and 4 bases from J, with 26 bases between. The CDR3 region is CAWYSGGGAPIGTGELFF. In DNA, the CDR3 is TGTGCCTGGTATAGTGGAGGGGGCGCACCCATCGGCACCGGGGAGCTGTTTTTT.

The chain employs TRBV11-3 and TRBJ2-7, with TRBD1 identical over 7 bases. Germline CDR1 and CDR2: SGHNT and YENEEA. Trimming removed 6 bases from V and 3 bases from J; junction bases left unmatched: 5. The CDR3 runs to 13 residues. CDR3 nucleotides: TGTGCCAGCAGTACGGGACAGAACTACGAGCAGTACTTC. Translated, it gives CASSTGQNYEQYF.

The CDR3 DNA follows: TGCGCCAGCAGCCCTGACAGGGGGCAGGATACGCAGTATTTT. Residues: CASSPDRGQDTQYF. J is TRBJ2-3 and V is TRBV5-1, with 10 bases that match TRBD1. The V segment lost 4 bases and the J segment 6 bases; nucleotides outside the gene matches: 5. CDR1 and CDR2 from the germline V gene are SGHRS and YFSETQ. There are 14 residues in the CDR3. Full variable domain (remainder filled in from reference TRBV5-1 and TRBJ2-3): KAGVTQTPRYLIKTRGQQVTLSCSPISGHRSVSWYQQTPGQGLQFLFEYFSETQRNKGNFPGRFSGRQFSNSRSEMNVSTLELGDSALYLCASSPDRGQDTQYFGPGTRLTVL.

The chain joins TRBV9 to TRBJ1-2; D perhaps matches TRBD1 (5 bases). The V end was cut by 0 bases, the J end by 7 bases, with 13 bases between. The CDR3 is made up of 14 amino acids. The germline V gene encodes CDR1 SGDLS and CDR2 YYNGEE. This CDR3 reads CASSVALWGSGYTF. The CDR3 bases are TGTGCCAGCAGCGTAGCCCTGTGGGGGAGTGGCTACACCTTC.

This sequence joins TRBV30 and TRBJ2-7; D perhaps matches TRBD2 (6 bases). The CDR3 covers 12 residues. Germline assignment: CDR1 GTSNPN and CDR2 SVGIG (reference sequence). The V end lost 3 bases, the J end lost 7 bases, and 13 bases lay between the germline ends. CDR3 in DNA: TGTGCCTGGAGGGCCCGGGCGGGGGAGCAGTACTTC. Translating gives CAWRARAGEQYF.

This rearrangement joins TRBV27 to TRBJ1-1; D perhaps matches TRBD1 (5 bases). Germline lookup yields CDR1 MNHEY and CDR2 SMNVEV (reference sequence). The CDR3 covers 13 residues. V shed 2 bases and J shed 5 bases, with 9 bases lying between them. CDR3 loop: CASSLNGGTEAFF. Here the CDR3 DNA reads TGTGCCAGCAGTTTAAATGGGGGAACTGAAGCTTTCTTT.

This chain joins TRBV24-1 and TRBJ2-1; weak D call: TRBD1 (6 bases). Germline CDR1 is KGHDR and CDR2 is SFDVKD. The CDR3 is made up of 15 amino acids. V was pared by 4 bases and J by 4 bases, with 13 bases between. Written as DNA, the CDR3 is TGTGCCACCAGTGACCCGGACAGTATTTACAATGAGCAGTTCTTC. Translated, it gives CATSDPDSIYNEQFF.